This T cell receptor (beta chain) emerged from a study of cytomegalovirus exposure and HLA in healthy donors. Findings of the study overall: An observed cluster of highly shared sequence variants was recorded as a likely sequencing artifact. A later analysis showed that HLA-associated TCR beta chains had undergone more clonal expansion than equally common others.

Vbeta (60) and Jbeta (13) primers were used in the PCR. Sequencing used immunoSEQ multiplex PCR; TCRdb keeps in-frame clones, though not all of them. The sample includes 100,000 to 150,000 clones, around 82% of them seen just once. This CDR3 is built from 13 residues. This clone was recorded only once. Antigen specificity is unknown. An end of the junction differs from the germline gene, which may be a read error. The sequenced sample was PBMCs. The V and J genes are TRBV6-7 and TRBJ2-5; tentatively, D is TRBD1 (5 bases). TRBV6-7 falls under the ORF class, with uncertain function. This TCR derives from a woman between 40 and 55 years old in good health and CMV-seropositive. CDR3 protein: CAGSSGRVETQYF. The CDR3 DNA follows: TGTGCCGGCAGTTCTGGCAGGGTTGAGACCCAGTACTTC.